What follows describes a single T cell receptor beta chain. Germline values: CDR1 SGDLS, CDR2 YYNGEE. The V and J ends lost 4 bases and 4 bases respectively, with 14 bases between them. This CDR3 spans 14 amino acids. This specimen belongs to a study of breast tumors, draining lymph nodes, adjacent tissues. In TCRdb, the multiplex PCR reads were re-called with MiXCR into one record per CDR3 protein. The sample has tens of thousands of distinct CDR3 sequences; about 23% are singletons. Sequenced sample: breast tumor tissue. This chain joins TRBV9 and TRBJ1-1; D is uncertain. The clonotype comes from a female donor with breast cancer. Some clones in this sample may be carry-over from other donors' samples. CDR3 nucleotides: TGTGCCAGCAGCTTAGATGAAGGGAGCACTGAAGCTTTCTTT. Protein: CASSLDEGSTEAFF.